Following are 16 T cell receptor beta chains from one sample sequenced in a study of blood T cell repertoires in COVID-19. The method was immunoSEQ multiplex PCR; TCRdb's version includes in-frame clones alone and lacks a portion of them. The sample has over 130,000 clones; about 75% are singletons. Sequencing was done on a sample of PBMCs or T cells enriched from blood (not recorded which). Receptors originate from a woman in her forties or fifties who had recovered from COVID-19.

This clone has only a few counts. The rearrangement links TRBV2 to TRBJ2-7; weak D call: TRBD2 (5 bases). This CDR3 has 14 amino acids. The V gene's germline CDR1 is SNHLY and CDR2 FYNNEI. The V end lost 5 bases, the J end lost 6 bases, and 17 bases lay between the germline ends. DNA for the CDR3: TGTGCCAGCAGTCTTCTCCGGACTCTCCGCGAGCAGTACTTC. Translated, it gives CASSLLRTLREQYF.

The chain links TRBV10-1 to TRBJ1-3; tentatively, D is TRBD1 (5 bases). The CDR3 is made up of 13 amino acids. V was clipped by 6 bases and J by 2 bases, with 8 bases between them. Looked up from germline, CDR1 is WNHNN and CDR2 is SYGVQD (reference sequence). The CDR3 bases are TGCGCCAGCAGCCCAGGGACTGGAAACACCATATATTTT. Translating gives CASSPGTGNTIYF.

The chain employs TRBV27 and TRBJ1-6, with TRBD1 identical over 7 bases. Germline CDR1 and CDR2: MNHEY and SMNVEV (reference sequence). The J segment lost 6 bases and the V segment lost 6 bases, leaving 5 bases of the junction unmatched. The CDR3 is 14 amino acids. The CDR3, as DNA: TGTGCCAGCAGAATTGGGACAGCTAATTCACCCCTCCACTTT. Amino acids: CASRIGTANSPLHF.

CDR3 sequence reads: CATSDPSGGSTDTQYF. The CDR3 nucleotides read TGTGCCACCAGTGACCCTAGCGGGGGGAGCACAGATACGCAGTATTTT. V usage is TRBV24-1 and J usage is TRBJ2-3, with TRBD2 matching 11 bases. V lost 4 bases and J lost 0; bases outside the gene matches: 2. This CDR3 comprises 16 residues. Germline CDR1 is KGHDR and CDR2 is SFDVKD.

The sample holds a few counts of this clone. CDR3 nucleotides: TGTGCCAGCAGCTTAGCGCGGAGACTAGCGGGACGGAACACCGGGGAGCTGTTTTTT. Translated, it gives CASSLARRLAGRNTGELFF. The rearrangement links TRBV7-8 to TRBJ2-2, with 11 bases aligning to TRBD2. The CDR3 totals 19 residues. Germline loops: CDR1 SGHVS, CDR2 FQNEAQ. With V trimmed by 0 bases and J by 1 base, 7 bases remained unmatched.

This chain uses TRBV10-3 with TRBJ1-5; no definite D call. V was clipped by 0 bases and J by 8 bases, with 8 bases between them. The length of the CDR3 is 13 residues. Germline CDR1 and CDR2: ENHRY and SYGVKD. CDR3 loop: CAISESQEEPQHF. The CDR3 nucleotides are TGTGCCATCAGTGAGTCCCAGGAAGAGCCCCAGCATTTT.

The chain uses TRBV10-1 and TRBJ2-3; D is possibly TRBD2 (6 bases). V lost 4 bases, J lost 5 bases, and 13 bases lay in between. The CDR3 is 14 residues long. Looked up from germline, CDR1 is WNHNN and CDR2 is SYGVQD (reference sequence). The CDR3: CASSVRRGGDTQYF. The DNA of the CDR3 is TGCGCCAGCAGTGTTCGACGGGGAGGAGATACGCAGTATTTT.

This chain joins TRBV7-9 and TRBJ2-5; TRBD2 aligns across 10 bases. V shed 5 bases, J shed 4 bases, and the junction held 4 bases outside the gene matches. The V gene's germline CDR1 is SEHNR and CDR2 FQNEAQ (reference sequence). CDR3 length: 14 residues. CDR3 loop: CASSPGTSVETQYF. For the CDR3, the DNA is TGTGCCAGCAGCCCAGGGACTAGCGTAGAGACCCAGTACTTC.

The chain joins TRBV28 to TRBJ2-5; 10 bases are shared with TRBD2. The CDR3 is made up of 15 amino acids. Germline V gene lookup returns CDR1 MDHEN and CDR2 SYDVKM. Germline trimming cut 5 bases from V and 6 bases from J; bases unmatched to any gene: 9. CDR3 in DNA: TGTGCCAGCAGTCCGGCTAGCGGGAGCTTGAAGACCCAGTACTTC. Translated: CASSPASGSLKTQYF.

CDR3 region: CASRPRENTEAFF. The CDR3 nucleotides are TGTGCCAGCAGACCGAGGGAGAACACTGAAGCTTTCTTT. This chain uses TRBV11-1 with TRBJ1-1; D remains ambiguous. CDR3 size: 13 residues. V dropped 6 bases and J dropped 1 base, with 9 bases sitting between them. Germline V gene lookup returns CDR1 SGHAT and CDR2 FQDESV (reference sequence). Full variable domain (outside the CDR3, taken from reference TRBV11-1 and TRBJ1-1): EAEVAQSPRYKITEKSQAVAFWCDPISGHATLYWYRQILGQGPELLVQFQDESVVDDSQLPKDRFSAERLKGVDSTLKIQPAELGDSAMYLCASRPRENTEAFFGQGTRLTVV.

The chain is built from TRBV3-1 (or the pseudogene TRBV3-2) and TRBJ2-5, with TRBD1 matching over 7 bases. The CDR3 consists of 13 residues. In germline, CDR1 is LGHDT, CDR2 YNNKEL (reference sequence). With V trimmed by 5 bases and J by 4 bases, 4 bases remained unmatched. The CDR3 loop reads CASSYRGPETQYF. CDR3 coding DNA: TGTGCCAGCAGCTACAGGGGTCCAGAGACCCAGTACTTC.

The gene calls are TRBV5-1 and TRBJ2-1; D is possibly TRBD2 (6 bases). The CDR3 covers 16 residues. In germline, CDR1 is SGHRS, CDR2 YFSETQ. Trimming shortened V by 0 bases and J by 1 base, and 11 bases separated the two germline ends. The CDR3: CASSLVAAGSYNEQFF. In DNA, the CDR3 is TGCGCCAGCAGCTTGGTCGCCGCGGGGTCCTACAATGAGCAGTTCTTC. The full variable domain, its missing parts supplied by reference TRBV5-1 and TRBJ2-1, is KAGVTQTPRYLIKTRGQQVTLSCSPISGHRSVSWYQQTPGQGLQFLFEYFSETQRNKGNFPGRFSGRQFSNSRSEMNVSTLELGDSALYLCASSLVAAGSYNEQFFGPGTRLTVL.

The chain combines TRBV5-1 with TRBJ1-4; a possible D gene is TRBD1 (6 bases). V lost 4 bases, J lost 6 bases, and 22 bases lay in between. The germline gives CDR1 SGHRS, CDR2 YFSETQ. This CDR3 is 17 amino acids long. This chain's CDR3 is CASSPSGGGTGDEKLFF. Here the CDR3 DNA reads TGCGCCAGCAGCCCCAGCGGGGGCGGCACGGGGGATGAAAAACTGTTTTTT. Full variable domain (remainder filled in from reference TRBV5-1 and TRBJ1-4): KAGVTQTPRYLIKTRGQQVTLSCSPISGHRSVSWYQQTPGQGLQFLFEYFSETQRNKGNFPGRFSGRQFSNSRSEMNVSTLELGDSALYLCASSPSGGGTGDEKLFFGSGTQLSVL.

The chain combines TRBV14 with TRBJ1-2; tentatively, D is TRBD1 (5 bases). The CDR3 is 14 amino acids. Trimming took off 3 bases at V and 6 bases at J, with 14 bases between the two ends. CDR1 is SGHDN and CDR2 is FVKESK in the germline V gene. CDR3 residues: CASSHSQGYHGYTF. In DNA form, the CDR3 reads TGTGCCAGCAGCCATTCCCAGGGTTATCATGGCTACACCTTC.

The table lists this clone with a count of one. The V gene is TRBV28, the J gene TRBJ1-5, with a tentative D call TRBD1 (6 bases). Germline V gene sequence: CDR1 MDHEN, CDR2 SYDVKM. V dropped 5 bases and J dropped 11 bases, with 16 bases sitting between them. This CDR3 contains 13 residues. The CDR3 DNA reads as TGTGCCAGCAGTGAAGTGGGGGCCATGGCCCAGCATTTT. Amino acid sequence: CASSEVGAMAQHF.

The V gene is TRBV6-5, the J gene TRBJ1-6, with TRBD1 as a possible D gene (6 bases). Per germline, CDR1 MNHEY and CDR2 SVGAGI. The CDR3 has 13 amino acids. V was cut by 8 bases and J by 9 bases, with 14 bases left in between. The CDR3 sequence: CASGTKDFSPLHF. The CDR3 DNA follows: TGTGCCAGCGGGACAAAAGATTTTTCACCCCTCCACTTT.